A selection of T cell receptor beta chains follows, all from one sample in a study of T cell changes during pregnancy in multiple sclerosis. Data came from immunoSEQ multiplex PCR; TCRdb stores just in-frame clones and leaves some out. The table lists roughly 46,000 clones, almost 95% of them singletons. Here the sequenced sample was CD8+ T cells from peripheral blood mononuclear cells, taken in the first trimester of pregnancy. The receptors here all came from a female donor with multiple sclerosis, enrolled in a pregnancy study. Both conserved end residues are part of each CDR3. D genes are given only for firm matches. For some rows the clone size is stated as once, few or many, or as a class when expanded; others skip it.

v_gene: TRBV4-1; abundance: NA; d_gene: TRBD2; j_gene: TRBJ2-7; CDR3aa: CATSFTAGGSYEQYF; CDR3nt: TGCGCCACCAGCTTTACAGCGGGGGGCTCCTACGAGCAGTACTTC
v_gene: TRBV30; abundance: once; d_gene: NA; j_gene: TRBJ2-2; CDR3aa: CAWNWAGGELFF; CDR3nt: TGTGCCTGGAATTGGGCTGGCGGGGAGCTGTTTTTT
v_gene: TRBV9; abundance: NA; d_gene: NA; j_gene: TRBJ1-1; CDR3aa: CASSVWGLPGTEAFF; CDR3nt: TGTGCCAGCAGCGTCTGGGGACTCCCCGGCACTGAAGCTTTCTTT
v_gene: TRBV9; abundance: NA; d_gene: TRBD1; j_gene: TRBJ1-3; CDR3aa: CASSVKGGGTEYSGNTIYF; CDR3nt: TGTGCCAGCAGCGTAAAAGGTGGTGGGACAGAGTACTCTGGAAACACCATATATTTT
v_gene: TRBV4-1; abundance: NA; d_gene: NA; j_gene: TRBJ2-7; CDR3aa: CASSPPGGGGSYEQYF; CDR3nt: TGCGCCAGCAGCCCCCCCGGAGGGGGGGGCTCCTACGAGCAGTACTTC
v_gene: TRBV9; abundance: NA; d_gene: TRBD2; j_gene: TRBJ2-3; CDR3aa: CASARTSGTFISTDTQYF; CDR3nt: TGTGCCAGCGCCCGGACTAGCGGGACCTTTATTAGCACAGATACGCAGTATTTT
v_gene: TRBV6-1; abundance: few; d_gene: TRBD1; j_gene: TRBJ2-7; CDR3aa: CASSAGQGAYEQYF; CDR3nt: TGTGCCAGCAGTGCCGGACAGGGGGCGTACGAGCAGTACTTC
v_gene: TRBV6-1; abundance: NA; d_gene: TRBD1; j_gene: TRBJ1-5; CDR3aa: CASSESNVRGVQPQHF; CDR3nt: TGTGCCAGCAGTGAATCTAATGTCAGGGGGGTTCAGCCCCAGCATTTT
v_gene: TRBV28; abundance: NA; d_gene: NA; j_gene: TRBJ2-7; CDR3aa: CASSFDVRRPSYEQYF; CDR3nt: TGTGCCAGCAGTTTTGACGTCAGGCGACCTTCCTACGAGCAGTACTTC
v_gene: TRBV4-1; abundance: NA; d_gene: TRBD1; j_gene: TRBJ1-5; CDR3aa: CASSQGPGGSNQPQHF; CDR3nt: TGCGCCAGCAGCCAAGGGCCAGGGGGAAGCAATCAGCCCCAGCATTTT
v_gene: TRBV2; abundance: NA; d_gene: NA; j_gene: TRBJ2-4; CDR3aa: CASSERGAKNIQYF; CDR3nt: TGTGCCAGCAGTGAAAGGGGAGCCAAAAACATTCAGTACTTC
v_gene: TRBV30; abundance: NA; d_gene: TRBD2; j_gene: TRBJ2-1; CDR3aa: CAWSLAGGPNEQFF; CDR3nt: TGTGCCTGGTCACTAGCGGGAGGGCCTAATGAGCAGTTCTTC
v_gene: TRBV27; abundance: NA; d_gene: NA; j_gene: TRBJ2-5; CDR3aa: CASRRGETQYF; CDR3nt: TGTGCCAGTCGGCGGGGAGAGACCCAGTACTTC
v_gene: TRBV5-1; abundance: NA; d_gene: TRBD1; j_gene: TRBJ1-1; CDR3aa: CASSSRQGEEQEAFF; CDR3nt: TGCGCCAGCAGCTCCCGACAGGGGGAGGAACAAGAAGCTTTCTTT
v_gene: TRBV5-4; abundance: NA; d_gene: NA; j_gene: TRBJ2-7; CDR3aa: CASSSTSSYEQYF; CDR3nt: TGTGCCAGCAGCTCCACCAGCTCCTACGAGCAGTACTTC
v_gene: TRBV27; abundance: NA; d_gene: TRBD2; j_gene: TRBJ2-7; CDR3aa: CASSLAGALPSYEQYF; CDR3nt: TGTGCCAGCAGTTTAGCGGGAGCCCTTCCCTCCTACGAGCAGTACTTC
v_gene: TRBV9; abundance: NA; d_gene: TRBD2; j_gene: TRBJ2-3; CDR3aa: CASSALAGGRTDTQYF; CDR3nt: TGTGCCAGCAGCGCTTTAGCGGGGGGCAGGACAGATACGCAGTATTTT
v_gene: TRBV9; abundance: NA; d_gene: NA; j_gene: TRBJ2-5; CDR3aa: CASSVTGNTQETQYF; CDR3nt: TGTGCCAGCAGCGTTACAGGGAACACTCAAGAGACCCAGTACTTC